The next 25 T cell receptor beta chains were all read from a single sample in a study of shared clonotypes between healthy human individuals. TCRdb's copy holds only in-frame clones and misses some; the assay was immunoSEQ multiplex PCR. The repertoire holds hundreds of thousands of clones, with about 70% as singletons. Sequences were obtained from memory CD4+ T cells sorted from blood. Subset here: CD45RA-negative fraction. The receptors shown here come from a man aged 30 to 45 in good health.

The chain is built from TRBV6-6 and TRBJ2-1; 9 bases agree with TRBD2. CDR3 size: 13 residues. The ends lost 7 bases at V and 7 bases at J; junction bases unmatched: 5. Germline-derived CDR1 and CDR2 are MNHNY and SVGAGI (reference sequence). CDR3 DNA sequence: TGTGCCAGCACTAGCGGGAATAAAAATGAGCAGTTCTTC. It specifies CASTSGNKNEQFF.

The chain links TRBV5-1 to TRBJ1-1, with a weak D call TRBD1 (5 bases). Germline CDR1 SGHRS, CDR2 YFSETQ. The length of the CDR3 is 12 residues. V was shortened by 4 bases and J by 5 bases, with 9 bases between the two germline ends. This chain's CDR3 is CASSTGGTEAFF. CDR3 in DNA: TGCGCCAGCAGCACGGGGGGGACTGAAGCTTTCTTT.

This clone was observed many times. This sequence joins TRBV4-3 and TRBJ2-4; 9 nucleotides agree with TRBD1. Losses at the gene ends were 4 bases for V and 5 bases for J; bases not matched to a gene: 6. The germline V gene has CDR1 LGHNA and CDR2 YSLEER. This CDR3 spans 15 amino acids. CDR3 sequence (DNA): TGCGCCAGCAGCCCCACATGGACAGGGGAAAACATTCAGTACTTC. This sequence encodes CASSPTWTGENIQYF.

Comments on this clone: The same CDR3 is also encoded by other DNA sequences in this sample. The chain recombines TRBV7-3 with TRBJ2-2, with 11 bases lining up with TRBD2. CDR1 and CDR2 (germline): SGHTA, FQGTGA. J lost 6 bases, V lost 3 bases, and 0 bases had no gene match. CDR3 length: 14 residues. The DNA for the CDR3 is TGTGCCAGCAGCTTGGGACTAGCGGCCGGGGAGCTGTTTTTT. Its translation: CASSLGLAAGELFF.

The genes are TRBV4-2 and TRBJ2-7; TRBD2 agrees at 12 bases. The CDR3 loop spans 15 amino acids. The V gene end was trimmed by 4 bases and the J gene end by 3 bases; junction bases not matched to a gene: 4. Germline V gene lookup returns CDR1 LGHNA and CDR2 YNFKEQ. The DNA of the CDR3 is TGTGCCAGCAGCCCTGGACTAGCGGGGCTCTACGAGCAGTACTTC. This codes for CASSPGLAGLYEQYF.

J is TRBJ2-7 and V is TRBV11-2; 9 bases map to TRBD1. The CDR3 extends over 14 amino acids. The V gene's germline CDR1 is SGHAT and CDR2 FQNNGV. V shed 6 bases and J 0 bases; nucleotides not matched to a gene: 3. CDR3 coding DNA: TGTGCCAGCAGATGGACAGGGGACTCCTACGAGCAGTACTTC. It is translated as CASRWTGDSYEQYF.

This rearrangement joins TRBV30 to TRBJ1-1, with D uncertain. Germline V gene lookup returns CDR1 GTSNPN and CDR2 SVGIG (reference sequence). Trimming left V 1 base short and J 6 bases short, with 15 bases between. The CDR3 length is 14 residues. The CDR3 DNA sequence: TGTGCCTGGAGTGGCTTGGCCTCCTACTCTGAAGCTTTCTTT. Protein sequence: CAWSGLASYSEAFF.

J is TRBJ2-6 and V is TRBV11-2; possible D gene TRBD2, 6 bases. V lost 7 bases to trimming and J lost 0 bases, with 13 bases between them. Germline assignment: CDR1 SGHAT and CDR2 FQNNGV. The CDR3 sequence is 16 residues long. The CDR3 nucleotides are TGTGCCAGCACCCCAGGGACTTTCTCTGGGGCCAACGTCCTGACTTTC. It encodes CASTPGTFSGANVLTF.

The rearrangement uses TRBV9 and TRBJ1-4, with D maybe TRBD1 (5 bases). Per germline, CDR1 SGDLS and CDR2 YYNGEE. The germline V and J ends were trimmed by 4 bases and 5 bases, with 9 bases remaining between them. This CDR3 has 13 amino acids. The CDR3 DNA follows: TGTGCCAGCAGCCCAGGACAAAATGAAAAACTGTTTTTT. Translated, it gives CASSPGQNEKLFF.

The chain uses TRBV7-3 and TRBJ2-1; tentatively, D is TRBD2 (6 bases). CDR1 and CDR2 from the germline V gene are SGHTA and FQGTGA. V lost 3 bases and J 3 bases, leaving 12 bases between the germline ends. The CDR3 is 15 residues long. The CDR3 DNA reads TGTGCCAGCAGCTTGCGGGACGGACACTACAATGAGCAGTTCTTC. It is translated as CASSLRDGHYNEQFF. Full variable domain (outside the CDR3, taken from reference TRBV7-3 and TRBJ2-1): GAGVSQTPSNKVTEKGKYVELRCDPISGHTALYWYRQSLGQGPEFLIYFQGTGAADDSGLPNDRFFAVRPEGSVSTLKIQRTERGDSAVYLCASSLRDGHYNEQFFGPGTRLTVL.

A few counts support this clone. The V gene is TRBV7-2, the J gene TRBJ2-5; 10 nucleotides agree with TRBD2. V was clipped by 5 bases and J by 6 bases; unmatched bases: 9. The germline V gene encodes CDR1 SGHTA and CDR2 FQGNSA. The CDR3 has 15 residues. CDR3 bases: TGTGCCAGCAGCAACGGAGCGGGAGGGCCGAAGACCCAGTACTTC. Translation: CASSNGAGGPKTQYF.

The rearrangement joins TRBV27 to TRBJ2-2, with TRBD2 as a possible D gene (6 bases). Germline CDR1 is MNHEY and CDR2 is SMNVEV (reference sequence). This CDR3 comprises 16 residues. V gave up 3 bases and J gave up 6 bases, with 17 bases separating them. The CDR3 nucleotides read TGTGCCAGCAGTTTCGGAGACGGGAGCGGGCCCGGGGAGCTGTTTTTT. Translating it yields CASSFGDGSGPGELFF.

This chain uses TRBV5-5 with TRBJ1-5; D unresolved. Germline CDR1 and CDR2: SGHKS and YYEKEE (reference sequence). The CDR3 consists of 14 residues. V was cut by 0 bases and J by 5 bases, with 9 bases left in between. CDR3 loop: CASSLVEVYQPQHF. CDR3 DNA sequence: TGTGCCAGCAGCTTGGTGGAGGTATATCAGCCCCAGCATTTT.

V is TRBV9 and J is TRBJ2-1; 10 bases match TRBD2. The J segment lost 5 bases and the V segment lost 3 bases, leaving 14 bases of the junction unmatched. Germline values: CDR1 SGDLS, CDR2 YYNGEE. The CDR3 extends over 18 amino acids. DNA for the CDR3: TGTGCCAGCAGCGCTTCAGCCAGCGGGAGGGCCAGGGACAATGAGCAGTTCTTC. Protein product: CASSASASGRARDNEQFF.

The table lists this clone with a few counts. V usage is TRBV18 and J usage is TRBJ2-5; D uncertain. The V gene lost 6 bases and the J gene lost 4 bases, with 3 bases spanning the gap. The germline gives CDR1 KGHSH, CDR2 LQKENI. This CDR3 is 10 amino acids long. In nucleotides, the CDR3 is TGTGCCAGCTCCTTAGAGACCCAGTACTTC. This codes for CASSLETQYF. Filled out from reference TRBV18 and TRBJ2-5, the complete variable domain reads NAGVMQNPRHLVRRRGQEARLRCSPMKGHSHVYWYRQLPEEGLKFMVYLQKENIIDESGMPKERFSAEFPKEGPSILRIQQVVRGDSAAYFCASSLETQYFGPGTRLLVL.

This rearrangement joins TRBV9 to TRBJ2-7; 8 positions match TRBD2. The germline gives CDR1 SGDLS, CDR2 YYNGEE. Trimming took 3 bases from V and 2 from J; bases not matched to a gene: 7. CDR3 length: 15 residues. The CDR3 bases are TGTGCCAGCAGCGGTAGCGGGATAGGCGCCTACGAGCAGTACTTC. It encodes CASSGSGIGAYEQYF.

The J gene is TRBJ1-5, the V gene TRBV6-1; D not certain. CDR3 length: 15 residues. The V end was cut by 7 bases, the J end by 0 bases, with 13 bases between. CDR1 is MNHNS, CDR2 SASEGT, per germline. The CDR3 here is CASISRDGSNQPQHF. The CDR3, as DNA: TGTGCCAGCATAAGTAGGGATGGTAGCAATCAGCCCCAGCATTTT.

The CDR3 bases are TGTGCCAGCAGTGAAGGCGCCCCTTGGAACACTGAAGCTTTCTTT. It codes for CASSEGAPWNTEAFF. This chain links TRBV6-1 with TRBJ1-1; D not certain. The CDR3 is 15 amino acids. Trimming removed 1 base at V and 1 base at J, with 10 bases between. From germline, CDR1 is MNHNS and CDR2 SASEGT.

This chain links TRBV6-1 with TRBJ2-5, with TRBD2 as a possible D gene (6 bases). In germline, CDR1 is MNHNS, CDR2 SASEGT. The CDR3 runs to 12 residues. V dropped 7 bases and J dropped 5 bases, with 11 bases sitting between them. The CDR3 reads CASMIGSETQYF. The CDR3 bases are TGTGCCAGCATGATCGGGAGCGAGACCCAGTACTTC.

The chain links TRBV30 to TRBJ2-3; 7 nucleotides agree with TRBD2. Germline loops: CDR1 GTSNPN, CDR2 SVGIG (reference sequence). The V gene end was trimmed by 2 bases and the J gene end by 3 bases; junction bases not matched to a gene: 8. This CDR3 is built from 15 residues. The CDR3 DNA reads as TGTGCCTGGAGTCCCCCGGGACTACGGACAGATACGCAGTATTTT. It codes for CAWSPPGLRTDTQYF.

Worth noting for this clone: A read error may account for a junction end that differs from germline. The chain employs TRBV15 and TRBJ1-2, with 7 positions matching TRBD1. The CDR3 spans 15 residues. Germline V gives CDR1 LNHNV, CDR2 YYDKDF (reference sequence). The CDR3 spells CATSGDRVANYGYTF. The CDR3, as DNA: TGTGCCACCAGCGGAGACAGGGTAGCTAACTATGGCTACACCTTC.

This clone was recorded at least ten times. The chain is built from TRBV6-1 and TRBJ2-3; D remains ambiguous. The CDR3 spans 17 residues. Trimming took 1 base from V and 1 from J, leaving 15 bases between them. Germline V gives CDR1 MNHNS, CDR2 SASEGT. The CDR3 sequence: CASSEGVQTGRTDTQYF. Written as DNA, the CDR3 is TGTGCCAGCAGTGAAGGGGTACAAACCGGGCGCACAGATACGCAGTATTTT.

J is TRBJ2-3 and V is TRBV28, with 11 bases fitting TRBD2. CDR3 length: 16 amino acids. J lost 3 bases, V lost 5 bases, and 7 bases had no gene match. Germline CDR1 is MDHEN and CDR2 is SYDVKM. This chain's CDR3 is CASSPTSGSGTDTQYF. The CDR3 region has the DNA TGTGCCAGCAGTCCTACTAGCGGGAGTGGTACAGATACGCAGTATTTT.

This clone was detected only once. V usage is TRBV10-3 and J usage is TRBJ2-7; D unresolved. Trimming shortened V by 3 bases and J by 1 base, and 13 bases separated the two germline ends. Per the germline V gene, CDR1 is ENHRY and CDR2 is SYGVKD. CDR3 length: 15 amino acids. The CDR3 loop is CAISDTRMISYEQYF. The CDR3 nucleotides read TGTGCCATCAGTGATACGCGAATGATTTCCTACGAGCAGTACTTC.

The rearrangement links TRBV4-3 to TRBJ2-1; no reliable D call. CDR1 and CDR2 (germline): LGHNA, YSLEER. The V gene lost 0 bases and the J gene lost 10 bases, with 10 bases spanning the gap. The CDR3 extends over 13 amino acids. CDR3 loop: CASSQEGKLEQFF. In nucleotides, the CDR3 is TGCGCCAGCAGCCAAGAAGGGAAGCTCGAGCAGTTCTTC.